The clone carrying this T cell receptor beta chain came up many times. Construction of the TCRbeta library involved unique molecular identifiers. TCRdb reanalysed the PCR reads using MiXCR and keeps one entry per CDR3 protein. Among approximately 300,000 distinct CDR3 sequences, about 9.9% were seen once, and the ten largest hold about 20%. The data are from a study of T-cell reconstitution after alpha-beta-depleted transplantation in children. The V gene's germline CDR1 is SGHKS and CDR2 YYEKEE (reference sequence). Germline trimming cut 7 bases from V and 3 bases from J; bases unmatched to any gene: 8. The CDR3 extends over 14 amino acids.

The gene calls are TRBV5-5 and TRBJ2-7; 9 nucleotides line up with TRBD1. The source was peripheral blood, collected 180 days after TCRalphabeta/CD19-depleted stem cell transplant. This receptor was obtained from a male patient between 2 and 15 years old who had a stem cell transplant for chronic granulomatous disease, so the T cells may come from the graft donor. In DNA, the CDR3 is TGTGCCAGCTTAGGCGGACAGGGGTTCTACGAGCAGTACTTC. Protein sequence: CASLGGQGFYEQYF.